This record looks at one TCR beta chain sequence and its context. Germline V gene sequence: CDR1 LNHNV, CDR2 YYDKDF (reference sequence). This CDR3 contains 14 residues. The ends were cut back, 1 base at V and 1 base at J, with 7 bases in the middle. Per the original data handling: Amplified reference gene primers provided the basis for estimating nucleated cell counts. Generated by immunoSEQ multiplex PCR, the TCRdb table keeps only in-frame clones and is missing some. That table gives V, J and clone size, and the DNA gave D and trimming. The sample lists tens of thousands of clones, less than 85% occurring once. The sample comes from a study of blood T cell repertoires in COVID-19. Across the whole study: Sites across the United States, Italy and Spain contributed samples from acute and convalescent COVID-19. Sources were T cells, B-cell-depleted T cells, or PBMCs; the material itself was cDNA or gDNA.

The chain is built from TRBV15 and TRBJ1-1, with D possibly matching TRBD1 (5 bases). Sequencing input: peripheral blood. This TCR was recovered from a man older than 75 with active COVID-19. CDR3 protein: CATSRGQGNTEAFF. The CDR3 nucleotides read TGTGCCACCAGCAGAGGCCAGGGGAACACTGAAGCTTTCTTT.